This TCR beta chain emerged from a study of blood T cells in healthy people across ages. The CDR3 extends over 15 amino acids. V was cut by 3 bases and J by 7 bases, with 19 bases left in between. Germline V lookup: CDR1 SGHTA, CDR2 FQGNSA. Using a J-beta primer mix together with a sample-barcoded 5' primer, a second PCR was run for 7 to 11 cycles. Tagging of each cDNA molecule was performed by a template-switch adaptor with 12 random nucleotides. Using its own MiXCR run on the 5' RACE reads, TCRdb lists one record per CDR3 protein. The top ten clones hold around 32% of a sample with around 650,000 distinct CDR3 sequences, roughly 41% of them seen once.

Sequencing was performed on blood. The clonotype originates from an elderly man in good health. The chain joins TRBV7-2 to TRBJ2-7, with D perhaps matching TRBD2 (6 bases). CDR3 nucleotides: TGTGCCAGCAGCTTTATGCGGGACCGCCTCGGTGAGCAGTACTTC. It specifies CASSFMRDRLGEQYF.